The 8 T cell receptor beta chains in this list originate from one sample, sequenced in a study of monozygotic twins with cystic fibrosis. Method: immunoSEQ multiplex PCR; TCRdb's copy keeps in-frame clones and lacks some. This table has about 12,000 clones, roughly 85% appearing once. The material sequenced was blood. These receptors were collected from a man younger than 35 with cystic fibrosis.

The genes are TRBV7-6 and TRBJ2-2, with D tentatively TRBD1 (6 bases). Trimming took 5 bases from V and 0 from J, leaving 13 bases between them. Germline V gene sequence: CDR1 SGHVS, CDR2 FNYEAQ. This CDR3 is 16 amino acids long. CDR3 coding DNA: TGTGCCAGCAGCCTACATCAGGGGTCGAACACCGGGGAGCTGTTTTTT. It encodes CASSLHQGSNTGELFF.

The chain recombines TRBV5-1 with TRBJ1-4, with D hard to call. Germline V gene data show CDR1 as SGHRS and CDR2 as YFSETQ. The CDR3 consists of 15 residues. V lost 0 bases, J lost 8 bases, and 14 bases lay in between. CDR3 sequence (DNA): TGCGCCAGCAGCTTGGCCCCGGGCGTTAGAGAAAAACTGTTTTTT. This codes for CASSLAPGVREKLFF.

The chain uses TRBV29-1 and TRBJ2-7; possibly TRBD2 for D (6 bases). Germline-derived CDR1 and CDR2 are SQVTM and ANQGSEA. This CDR3 has 12 residues. V was cut by 6 bases and J by 3 bases, with 12 bases left in between. This CDR3 is CSVGTPNYEQYF. CDR3 bases: TGCAGCGTCGGGACTCCCAACTACGAGCAGTACTTC.

This clone has just one count. The chain couples TRBV4-2 to TRBJ2-1; TRBD2 aligns across 14 bases. Looked up from germline, CDR1 is LGHNA and CDR2 is YNFKEQ. The CDR3 consists of 17 residues. The J segment lost 9 bases and the V segment lost 3 bases, leaving 10 bases of the junction unmatched. CDR3 nucleotides: TGTGCCAGCAGCCAGGGTCGACTAGCGGGAGGGGGCGGTGAGCAGTTCTTC. As protein: CASSQGRLAGGGGEQFF.

The table lists this clone with a count of one. The chain links TRBV5-1 to TRBJ1-2; D might be TRBD1 (5 bases). The ends were cut back, 0 bases at V and 8 bases at J, with 11 bases in the middle. Germline V lookup: CDR1 SGHRS, CDR2 YFSETQ. CDR3 length: 13 amino acids. The CDR3 DNA sequence: TGCGCCAGCAGCTTGGGGGACGCACAGGGCTACACCTTC. It translates to CASSLGDAQGYTF.

V and J are TRBV4-2 and TRBJ1-6, with D possibly being TRBD1 (5 bases). Germline V gene data show CDR1 as LGHNA and CDR2 as YNFKEQ. The V end was cut by 4 bases, the J end by 2 bases, with 12 bases between. The CDR3 has 16 residues. CDR3 in amino acids: CASSPQGVTYNSPLHF. DNA of the CDR3: TGTGCCAGCAGCCCCCAGGGAGTCACCTATAATTCACCCCTCCACTTT.

V usage is TRBV27 and J usage is TRBJ1-2, with no clear D. V dropped 4 bases and J dropped 4 bases, with 22 bases sitting between them. Per germline, CDR1 MNHEY and CDR2 SMNVEV (reference sequence). The CDR3 consists of 17 residues. The CDR3 is CASSSDAIQISRYGYTF. The CDR3 DNA follows: TGTGCCAGCAGTTCTGACGCAATCCAAATCAGTCGCTATGGCTACACCTTC.

The rearrangement joins TRBV5-1 to TRBJ1-2, with 11 nucleotides matching TRBD1. Germline V gives CDR1 SGHRS, CDR2 YFSETQ. This CDR3 spans 15 amino acids. J gave up 6 bases and V 6 bases, and 10 bases lay outside the gene matches. CDR3 protein: CASTLRTGGAHGYTF. In DNA form, the CDR3 reads TGCGCCAGCACCCTAAGGACAGGGGGCGCACATGGCTACACCTTC.